The present entry profiles one TCR beta chain with its context. Its specificity is not known. Germline CDR1 and CDR2: SEHNR and FQNEAQ (reference sequence). J was trimmed by 5 bases and V by 2 bases; bases with no gene match: 3. CDR3 length equals 14 residues. This sample was included in a study of graft-versus-host responses after intestinal transplantation. At the level of the study: Recipients were given multivisceral, liver-intestinal, or isolated intestinal transplants. The study gave all recipients anti-thymocyte globulin induction, then tacrolimus and steroids for about 3 years.

Study conclusions and caveats: Early declines in HvG clones that occurred post-transplant were associated with peak circulating GvH clone levels. GvH clones appeared in recipient marrow, some first in ileum or blood.

The repertoire was sequenced with immunoSEQ multiplex PCR; TCRdb's copy has only in-frame clones and lacks some. The sample consists of tens of thousands of clones, just under 95% of them appearing once. The specimen comprised unstimulated CD8+ T cells sorted from spleen or lymph node cells, sampled before intestinal transplant. This clonotype originated in a human donor who received an intestinal transplant. The rearrangement joins TRBV7-9 to TRBJ2-1, with TRBD2 identical over 7 bases. Here the CDR3 DNA reads TGTGCCAGCAGCTTACTAGCGGAGCACAATGAGCAGTTCTTC. Translating gives CASSLLAEHNEQFF.